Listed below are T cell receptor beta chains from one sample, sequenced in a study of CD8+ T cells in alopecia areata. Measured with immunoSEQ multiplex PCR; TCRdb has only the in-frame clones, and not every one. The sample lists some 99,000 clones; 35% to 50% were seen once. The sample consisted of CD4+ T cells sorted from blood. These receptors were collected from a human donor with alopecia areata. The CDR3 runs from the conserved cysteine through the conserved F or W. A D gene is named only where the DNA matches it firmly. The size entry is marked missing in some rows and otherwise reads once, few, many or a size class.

cdr3_aa: CASSPPSGTGEGEQFF
cdr3_nt: TGCGCCAGCAGCCCACCCTCCGGGACAGGGGAAGGGGAGCAGTTCTTC
j_call: TRBJ2-1
clone_size: NA
d_call: TRBD1
v_call: TRBV5-1

cdr3_aa: CATSRDLEREQYF
cdr3_nt: TGTGCCACCAGCAGAGATCTGGAGCGCGAGCAGTACTTC
j_call: TRBJ2-7
clone_size: NA
d_call: NA
v_call: TRBV15

cdr3_aa: CSVDLKGSYGYTF
cdr3_nt: TGCAGCGTGGACCTAAAGGGATCCTATGGCTACACCTTC
j_call: TRBJ1-2
clone_size: few
d_call: NA
v_call: TRBV29-1

cdr3_aa: CAWTPGSADTQYF
cdr3_nt: TGTGCCTGGACCCCCGGGAGCGCAGATACGCAGTATTTT
j_call: TRBJ2-3
clone_size: NA
d_call: NA
v_call: TRBV30

cdr3_aa: CSVELEQRNF
cdr3_nt: TGCAGCGTTGAGTTGGAACAGCGGAACTTC
j_call: TRBJ2-5
clone_size: few
d_call: NA
v_call: TRBV29-1

cdr3_aa: CASSKERRAQETQYF
cdr3_nt: TGTGCCAGCAGCAAAGAACGGCGGGCACAAGAGACCCAGTACTTC
j_call: TRBJ2-5
clone_size: few
d_call: NA
v_call: TRBV21-1

cdr3_aa: CASSPSGRLAAPNTGELFF
cdr3_nt: TGTGCCAGCAGTCCTTCCGGGAGACTAGCGGCCCCGAACACCGGGGAGCTGTTTTTT
j_call: TRBJ2-2
clone_size: NA
d_call: TRBD2
v_call: TRBV28

cdr3_aa: CSVGIAGRTGELFF
cdr3_nt: TGCAGCGTTGGGATAGCGGGGCGCACCGGGGAGCTGTTTTTT
j_call: TRBJ2-2
clone_size: few
d_call: TRBD2
v_call: TRBV29-1

cdr3_aa: CASSLADRKVLTF
cdr3_nt: TGCGCCAGCAGCTTGGCTGACAGAAAAGTCCTGACTTTC
j_call: TRBJ2-6
clone_size: NA
d_call: NA
v_call: TRBV5-1

cdr3_aa: CASSLGLDTQSNQPQHF
cdr3_nt: TGTGCCAGCAGCTTAGGACTGGACACACAGAGCAATCAGCCCCAGCATTTT
j_call: TRBJ1-5
clone_size: NA
d_call: NA
v_call: TRBV7-4

cdr3_aa: CSVGGRGGHPNTEAFF
cdr3_nt: TGCAGCGTGGGGGGCCGGGGAGGACACCCGAACACTGAAGCTTTCTTT
j_call: TRBJ1-1
clone_size: few
d_call: NA
v_call: TRBV29-1

cdr3_aa: CSATGVFYNEQFF
cdr3_nt: TGCAGCGCTACAGGGGTATTCTACAATGAGCAGTTCTTC
j_call: TRBJ2-1
clone_size: NA
d_call: TRBD1
v_call: TRBV29-1

cdr3_aa: CASSLGLRGRGNEQYF
cdr3_nt: TGTGCCAGCAGCTTAGGGCTTAGAGGGCGAGGGAACGAGCAGTACTTC
j_call: TRBJ2-7
clone_size: few
d_call: NA
v_call: TRBV7-9

cdr3_aa: CSVERTSNEQYF
cdr3_nt: TGCAGCGTTGAAAGGACTAGCAACGAGCAGTACTTC
j_call: TRBJ2-7
clone_size: NA
d_call: TRBD2
v_call: TRBV29-1

cdr3_aa: CASSYGTGEHEQYF
cdr3_nt: TGCGCCAGCAGCTACGGGACAGGGGAGCACGAGCAGTACTTC
j_call: TRBJ2-7
clone_size: few
d_call: TRBD1
v_call: TRBV5-1

cdr3_aa: CASAAVAGESYEQYF
cdr3_nt: TGTGCCAGCGCGGCAGTAGCGGGGGAATCCTACGAGCAGTACTTC
j_call: TRBJ2-7
clone_size: few
d_call: TRBD2
v_call: TRBV7-2